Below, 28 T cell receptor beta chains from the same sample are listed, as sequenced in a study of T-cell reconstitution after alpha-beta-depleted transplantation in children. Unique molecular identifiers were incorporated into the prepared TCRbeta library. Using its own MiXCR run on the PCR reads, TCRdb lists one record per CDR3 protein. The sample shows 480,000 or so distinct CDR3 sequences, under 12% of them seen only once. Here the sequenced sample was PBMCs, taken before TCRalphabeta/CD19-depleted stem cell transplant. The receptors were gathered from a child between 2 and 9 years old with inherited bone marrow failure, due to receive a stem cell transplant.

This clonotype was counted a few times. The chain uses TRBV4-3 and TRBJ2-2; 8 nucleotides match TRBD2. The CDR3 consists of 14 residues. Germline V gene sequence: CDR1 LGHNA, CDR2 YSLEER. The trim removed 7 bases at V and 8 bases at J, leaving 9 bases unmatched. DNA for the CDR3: TGCGCCAGCACCTTTCTTGCGGGAGGAGGGGAGCTGTTTTTT. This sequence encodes CASTFLAGGGELFF.

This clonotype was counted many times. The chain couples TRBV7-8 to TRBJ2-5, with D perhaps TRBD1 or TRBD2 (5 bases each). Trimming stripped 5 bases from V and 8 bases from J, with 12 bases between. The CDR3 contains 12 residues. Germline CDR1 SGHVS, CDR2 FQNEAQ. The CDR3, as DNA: TGTGCCAGCAGCCCCCTGGGGGATACCCAGTACTTC. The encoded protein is CASSPLGDTQYF.

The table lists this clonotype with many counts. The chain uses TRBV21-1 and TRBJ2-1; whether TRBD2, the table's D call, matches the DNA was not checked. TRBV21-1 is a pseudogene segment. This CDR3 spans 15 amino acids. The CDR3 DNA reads TGTGCCAGCAGCAAGGACTACAACTCCTACAATGAGCAGTTCTTC. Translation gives CASSKDYNSYNEQFF.

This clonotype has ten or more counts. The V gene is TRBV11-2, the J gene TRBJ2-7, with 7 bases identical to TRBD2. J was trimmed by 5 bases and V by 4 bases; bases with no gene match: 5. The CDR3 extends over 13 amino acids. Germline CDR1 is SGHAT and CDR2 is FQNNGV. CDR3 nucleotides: TGTGCCAGCAGCTCGGCAACTAGCGACGAGCAGTACTTC. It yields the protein CASSSATSDEQYF.

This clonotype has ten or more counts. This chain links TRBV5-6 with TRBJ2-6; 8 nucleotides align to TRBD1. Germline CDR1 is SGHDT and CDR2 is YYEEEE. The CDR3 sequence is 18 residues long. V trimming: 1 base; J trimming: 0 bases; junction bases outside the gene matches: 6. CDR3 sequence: CASSLPTGEVSGANVLTF. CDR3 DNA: TGTGCCAGCAGCTTGCCGACAGGGGAAGTCTCTGGGGCCAACGTCCTGACTTTC.

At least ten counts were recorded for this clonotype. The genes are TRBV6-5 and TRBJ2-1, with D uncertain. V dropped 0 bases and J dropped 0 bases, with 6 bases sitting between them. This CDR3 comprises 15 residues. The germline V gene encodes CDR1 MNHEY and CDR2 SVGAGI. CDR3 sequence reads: CASSYSESSYNEQFF. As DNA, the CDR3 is TGTGCCAGCAGTTACTCAGAGAGCTCCTACAATGAGCAGTTCTTC.

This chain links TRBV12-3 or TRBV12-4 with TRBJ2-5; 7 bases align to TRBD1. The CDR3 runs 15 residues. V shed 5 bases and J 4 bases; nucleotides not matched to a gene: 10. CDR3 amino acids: CASSRETGPGETQYF. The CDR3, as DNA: TGTGCCAGCAGTCGTGAGACAGGGCCAGGAGAGACCCAGTACTTC.

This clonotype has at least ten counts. This CDR3 reads CAISETGGAEAFF. Here the CDR3 DNA reads TGTGCCATCAGTGAAACGGGGGGGGCTGAAGCTTTCTTT. The chain joins TRBV10-3 to TRBJ1-1, with TRBD1 as a possible D gene (5 bases). With 3 bases removed from V and 6 bases from J, the gap between germline ends came to 11 bases. The CDR3 is made up of 13 amino acids. CDR1 and CDR2 (germline): ENHRY, SYGVKD.

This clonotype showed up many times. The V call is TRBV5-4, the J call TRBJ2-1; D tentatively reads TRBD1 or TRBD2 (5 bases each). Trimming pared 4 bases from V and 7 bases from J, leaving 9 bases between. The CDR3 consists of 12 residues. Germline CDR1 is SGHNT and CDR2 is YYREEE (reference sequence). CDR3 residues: CASSIWGNEQFF. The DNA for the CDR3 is TGTGCCAGCAGCATATGGGGGAATGAGCAGTTCTTC. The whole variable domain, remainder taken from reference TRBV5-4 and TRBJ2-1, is ETGVTQSPTHLIKTRGQQVTLRCSSQSGHNTVSWYQQALGQGPQFIFQYYREEENGRGNFPPRFSGLQFPNYSSELNVNALELDDSALYLCASSIWGNEQFFGPGTRLTVL.

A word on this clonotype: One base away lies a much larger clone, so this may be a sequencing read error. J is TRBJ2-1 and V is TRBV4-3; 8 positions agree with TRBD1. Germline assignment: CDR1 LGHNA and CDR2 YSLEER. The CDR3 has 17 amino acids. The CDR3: CASSQIDRGPSYNGQFF. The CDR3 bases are TGCGCCAGCAGCCAGATTGACAGGGGCCCTTCCTACAATGGGCAGTTCTTC.

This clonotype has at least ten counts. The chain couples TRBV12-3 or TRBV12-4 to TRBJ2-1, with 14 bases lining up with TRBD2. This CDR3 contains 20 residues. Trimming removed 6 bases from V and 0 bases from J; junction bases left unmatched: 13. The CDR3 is CASSGPGLAGVPSSYNEQFF. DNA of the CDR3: TGTGCCAGCAGCGGACCGGGACTAGCGGGAGTTCCGAGCTCCTACAATGAGCAGTTCTTC.

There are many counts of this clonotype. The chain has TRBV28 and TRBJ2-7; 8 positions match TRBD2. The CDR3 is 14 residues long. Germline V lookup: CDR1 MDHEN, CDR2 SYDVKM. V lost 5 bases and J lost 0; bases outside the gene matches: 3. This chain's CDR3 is CASSRSGSSYEQYF. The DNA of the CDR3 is TGTGCCAGCAGTCGGAGCGGGAGCTCCTACGAGCAGTACTTC. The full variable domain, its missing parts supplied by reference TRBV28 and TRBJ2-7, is DVKVTQSSRYLVKRTGEKVFLECVQDMDHENMFWYRQDPGLGLRLIYFSYDVKMKEKGDIPEGYSVSREKKERFSLILESASTNQTSMYLCASSRSGSSYEQYFGPGTRLTVT.

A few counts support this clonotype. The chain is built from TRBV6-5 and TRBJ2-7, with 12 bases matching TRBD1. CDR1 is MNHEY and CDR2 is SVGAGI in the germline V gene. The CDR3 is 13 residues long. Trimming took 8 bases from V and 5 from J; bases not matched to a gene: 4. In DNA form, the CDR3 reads TGTGCCAGCCGGGACAGGGGGCGTCACGAGCAGTACTTC. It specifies CASRDRGRHEQYF.

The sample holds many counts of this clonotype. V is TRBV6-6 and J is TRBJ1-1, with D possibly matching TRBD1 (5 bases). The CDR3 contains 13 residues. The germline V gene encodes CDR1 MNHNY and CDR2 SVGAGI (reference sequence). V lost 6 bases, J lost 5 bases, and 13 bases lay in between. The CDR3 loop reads CASSKRGLTEAFF. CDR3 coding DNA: TGTGCCAGCAGCAAACGGGGGTTAACTGAAGCTTTCTTT.

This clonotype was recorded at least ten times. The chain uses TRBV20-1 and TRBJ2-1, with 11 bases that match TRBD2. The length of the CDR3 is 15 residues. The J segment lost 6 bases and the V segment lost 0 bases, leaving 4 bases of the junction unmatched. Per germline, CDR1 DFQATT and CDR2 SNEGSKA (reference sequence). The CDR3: CSARDPSGRPNEQFF. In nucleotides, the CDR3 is TGCAGTGCTAGAGATCCTAGCGGGAGGCCCAATGAGCAGTTCTTC.

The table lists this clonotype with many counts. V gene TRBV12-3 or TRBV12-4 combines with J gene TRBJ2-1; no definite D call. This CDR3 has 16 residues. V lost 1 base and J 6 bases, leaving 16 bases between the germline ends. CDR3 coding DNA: TGTGCCAGCAGTTTAGTTAGGCCCGGGTGGTCCAATGAGCAGTTCTTC. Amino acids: CASSLVRPGWSNEQFF.

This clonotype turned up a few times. This CDR3 reads CASSLLLAGATDTQYF. The CDR3 bases are TGTGCCAGCAGTTTGTTACTAGCGGGAGCCACAGATACGCAGTATTTT. This chain joins TRBV12-3 or TRBV12-4 and TRBJ2-3; 11 bases line up with TRBD2. J gave up 2 bases and V 3 bases, and 4 bases lay outside the gene matches. The length of the CDR3 is 16 residues.

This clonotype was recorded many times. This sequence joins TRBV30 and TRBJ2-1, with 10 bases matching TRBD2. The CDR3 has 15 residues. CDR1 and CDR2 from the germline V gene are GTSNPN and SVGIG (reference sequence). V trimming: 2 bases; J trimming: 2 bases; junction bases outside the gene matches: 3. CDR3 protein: CAWSSSGSPYNEQFF. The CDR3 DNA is TGTGCCTGGAGTTCTAGCGGGAGTCCCTACAATGAGCAGTTCTTC. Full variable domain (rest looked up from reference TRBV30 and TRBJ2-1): SQTIHQWPATLVQPVGSPLSLECTVEGTSNPNLYWYRQAAGRGLQLLFYSVGIGQISSEVPQNLSASRPQDRQFILSSKKLLLSDSGFYLCAWSSSGSPYNEQFFGPGTRLTVL.

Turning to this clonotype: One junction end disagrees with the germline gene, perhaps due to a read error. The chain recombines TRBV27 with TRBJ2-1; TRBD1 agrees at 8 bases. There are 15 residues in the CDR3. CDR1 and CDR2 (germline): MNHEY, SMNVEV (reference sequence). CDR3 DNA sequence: TGTGACAGCAGTTTAGGGACAGGTTTTTACAATGAGCAGTTCTTC. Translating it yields CDSSLGTGFYNEQFF.

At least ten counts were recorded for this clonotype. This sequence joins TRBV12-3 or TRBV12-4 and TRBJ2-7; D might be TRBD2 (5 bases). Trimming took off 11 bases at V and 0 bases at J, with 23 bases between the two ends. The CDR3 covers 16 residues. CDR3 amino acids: CAPPGREGYLSYEQYF. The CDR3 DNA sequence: TGTGCCCCTCCTGGCCGAGAGGGCTACCTCTCCTACGAGCAGTACTTC.

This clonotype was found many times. CDR3 nucleotide sequence: TGCGCCAGCAGTGAGCGCGCAGGGGGCATCACAGATACGCAGTATTTT. Its protein product is CASSERAGGITDTQYF. This rearrangement joins TRBV10-2 to TRBJ2-3; TRBD1 matches at 8 bases. This CDR3 comprises 16 residues. The V segment lost 2 bases and the J segment 2 bases; nucleotides outside the gene matches: 6. Germline lookup yields CDR1 WSHSY and CDR2 SAAADI.

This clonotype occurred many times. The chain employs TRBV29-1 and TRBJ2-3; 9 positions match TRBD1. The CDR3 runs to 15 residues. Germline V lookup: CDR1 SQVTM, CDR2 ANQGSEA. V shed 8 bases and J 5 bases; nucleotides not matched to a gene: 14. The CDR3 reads CSTIRGTGTGDTQYF. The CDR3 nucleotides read TGCAGCACCATCCGTGGGACAGGGACGGGAGATACGCAGTATTTT.

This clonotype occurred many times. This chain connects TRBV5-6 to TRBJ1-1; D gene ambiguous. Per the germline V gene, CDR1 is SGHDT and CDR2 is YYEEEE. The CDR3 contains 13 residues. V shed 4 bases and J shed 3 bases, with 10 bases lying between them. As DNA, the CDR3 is TGTGCCAGCAGCAAACGACGGTACACTGAAGCTTTCTTT. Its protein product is CASSKRRYTEAFF.

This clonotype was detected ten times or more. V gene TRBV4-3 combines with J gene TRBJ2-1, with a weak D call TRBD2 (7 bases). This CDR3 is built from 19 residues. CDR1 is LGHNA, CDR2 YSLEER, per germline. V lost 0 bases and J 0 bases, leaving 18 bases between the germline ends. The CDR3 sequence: CASSQEFGGLRASYNEQFF. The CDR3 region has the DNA TGCGCCAGCAGCCAAGAGTTCGGGGGGCTAAGGGCCTCCTACAATGAGCAGTTCTTC.

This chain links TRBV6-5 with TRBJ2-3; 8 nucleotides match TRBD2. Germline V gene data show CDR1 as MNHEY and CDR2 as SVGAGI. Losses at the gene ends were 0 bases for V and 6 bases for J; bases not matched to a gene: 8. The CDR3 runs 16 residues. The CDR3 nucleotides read TGTGCCAGCAGTTACTCTCGGGAGGGCCGATTGGATACGCAGTATTTT. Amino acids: CASSYSREGRLDTQYF.

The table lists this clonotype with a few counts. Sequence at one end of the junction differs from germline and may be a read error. CDR3 coding DNA: TGTGCCAGCAGTGACTGGGACAGTCCCTCCCACGAGCAGTACTTC. Protein product: CASSDWDSPSHEQYF. The rearrangement links TRBV25-1 to TRBJ2-7; 7 bases agree with TRBD1. Germline loops: CDR1 MGHDK, CDR2 SYGVNS. The CDR3 totals 15 residues.

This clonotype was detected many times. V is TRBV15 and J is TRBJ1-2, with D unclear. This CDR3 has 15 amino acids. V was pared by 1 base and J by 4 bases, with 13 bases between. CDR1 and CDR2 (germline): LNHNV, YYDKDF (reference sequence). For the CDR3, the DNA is TGTGCCACCAGCAGAGGTCCCGAAGGAGGCTATGGCTACACCTTC. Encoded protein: CATSRGPEGGYGYTF.

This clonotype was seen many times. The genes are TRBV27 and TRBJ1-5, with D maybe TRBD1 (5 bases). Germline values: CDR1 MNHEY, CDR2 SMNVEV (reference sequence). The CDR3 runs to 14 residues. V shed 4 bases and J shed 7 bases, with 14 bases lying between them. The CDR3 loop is CASSSRQGTQPQHF. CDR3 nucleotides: TGTGCCAGCAGTTCACGCCAAGGGACCCAGCCCCAGCATTTT.